The TCR beta chain under discussion was sequenced for a study of shared clonotypes between healthy human individuals. All donors qualified as healthy HIV-negative adults and had experienced no recent acute infections or vaccinations. It was into CD45RA+ naive and CD45RA-negative memory subsets that the CD4+ cells were split. This CDR3 spans 15 amino acids. V was pared by 2 bases and J by 1 base, with 11 bases between. The germline gives CDR1 MNHEY, CDR2 SMNVEV (reference sequence). The DNA input per sorted-subset replicate PCR was 200 ng, corresponding to some 30,000 T cell genomes. TCRdb's copy holds only in-frame clones and misses some; the assay was immunoSEQ multiplex PCR. The repertoire includes over a million clones, around 75% of them detected once, and roughly 1.5% sits in the top ten.

The rearrangement joins TRBV27 to TRBJ1-1; maybe TRBD1 (6 bases). This TCR came from a man between 18 and 35 years old in good health. Specimen: memory CD4+ T cells sorted from blood. Subset here: CD45RA-negative fraction. DNA of the CDR3: TGTGCCAGCAGTTTACGGGCACAGGGGAACACTGAAGCTTTCTTT. This encodes CASSLRAQGNTEAFF.